A single sample is the source of the 13 T cell receptor beta chains below, sequenced in a study of blood T cell repertoires in COVID-19. TCRdb keeps only in-frame clones here, not all; method: immunoSEQ multiplex PCR. The sample yields some 180,000 clones, 70% to 90% seen once. Sample: peripheral blood. These receptors all stem from a man in his 60s with active or convalescent COVID-19.

V gene TRBV3-1 (or the pseudogene TRBV3-2) combines with J gene TRBJ2-3, with D possibly being TRBD2 (7 bases). Germline assignment: CDR1 LGHDT and CDR2 YNNKEL (reference sequence). The ends were cut back, 7 bases at V and 5 bases at J, with 19 bases in the middle. The length of the CDR3 is 15 residues. CDR3 coding DNA: TGTGCCAGCACCTTCTTCGGGGGGCAGCAAGATACGCAGTATTTT. Residues: CASTFFGGQQDTQYF.

This clone was picked up one time. The chain couples TRBV30 to TRBJ1-4, with TRBD1 identical over 9 bases. The CDR3 loop spans 14 amino acids. The trim removed 1 base at V and 10 bases at J, leaving 7 bases unmatched. Germline V lookup: CDR1 GTSNPN, CDR2 SVGIG (reference sequence). The CDR3 sequence: CAWSADRGMVKLFF. The CDR3 bases are TGTGCCTGGAGTGCGGACAGGGGTATGGTAAAACTGTTTTTT.

This chain uses TRBV9 with TRBJ1-4, with a weak D call TRBD1 (6 bases). The CDR3 loop spans 14 amino acids. Trimming removed 0 bases from V and 8 bases from J, with 11 bases in between. Looked up from germline, CDR1 is SGDLS and CDR2 is YYNGEE. CDR3 coding DNA: TGTGCCAGCAGCGTAGAGGCAGGGGTGGAAAAACTGTTTTTT. Translating gives CASSVEAGVEKLFF.

For the CDR3, the DNA is TGTGCTAGTGGTTTGGACAGGGACTACGAGCAGTACTTC. Translated: CASGLDRDYEQYF. The chain recombines TRBV12-5 with TRBJ2-7, with D maybe TRBD1 (6 bases). There are 13 residues in the CDR3. CDR1 is LGHNT, CDR2 FRNRAP, per germline. Trimming took off 1 base at V and 3 bases at J, with 7 bases between the two ends. The whole variable domain, filled in from reference TRBV12-5 and TRBJ2-7, reads DARVTQTPRHKVTEMGQEVTMRCQPILGHNTVFWYRQTMMQGLELLAYFRNRAPLDDSGMPKDRFSAEMPDATLATLKIQPSEPRDSAVYFCASGLDRDYEQYFGPGTRLTVT.

The chain couples TRBV4-2 to TRBJ1-2; 10 nucleotides match TRBD1. The CDR3 is 19 residues long. J was trimmed by 7 bases and V by 0 bases; bases with no gene match: 17. Per the germline V gene, CDR1 is LGHNA and CDR2 is YNFKEQ. CDR3 DNA: TGTGCCAGCAGCCAAGAAATCACCGGGACAGGGGCCCGAAGTAGTGGCTACACCTTC. This sequence encodes CASSQEITGTGARSSGYTF.

This chain joins TRBV30 and TRBJ1-6; D is perhaps TRBD1 (6 bases). The CDR3 runs 13 residues. Germline CDR1 reads GTSNPN; CDR2 reads SVGIG (reference sequence). Trimming removed 8 bases at V and 10 bases at J, with 18 bases between. This CDR3 reads CAGRTVSVSPLHF. In DNA, the CDR3 is TGTGCCGGCCGGACAGTATCAGTGTCACCCCTCCACTTT.

The chain employs TRBV5-6 and TRBJ1-6; a weak D match, TRBD1 (6 bases). The V end lost 5 bases, the J end lost 1 base, and 10 bases lay between the germline ends. The CDR3 is made up of 15 amino acids. Germline CDR1 SGHDT, CDR2 YYEEEE. The CDR3 nucleotides are TGTGCCAGCAGTCCCCAGGGGTCCTATAATTCACCCCTCCACTTT. Its protein is CASSPQGSYNSPLHF. The whole variable domain, filled in from reference TRBV5-6 and TRBJ1-6, reads DAGVTQSPTHLIKTRGQQVTLRCSPKSGHDTVSWYQQALGQGPQFIFQYYEEEERQRGNFPDRFSGHQFPNYSSELNVNALLLGDSALYLCASSPQGSYNSPLHFGNGTRLTVT.

This chain links TRBV6-5 with TRBJ2-7; D may be TRBD2 (6 bases). This CDR3 is 15 amino acids long. The germline V gene encodes CDR1 MNHEY and CDR2 SVGAGI. V was pared by 2 bases and J by 0 bases, with 11 bases between. This CDR3 is CASSYRDGSSYEQYF. The CDR3 bases are TGTGCCAGCAGTTACCGGGACGGGAGCTCCTACGAGCAGTACTTC.

CDR3 loop: CASSVDGQGSSYTF. As DNA, the CDR3 is TGTGCCAGCAGCGTAGACGGACAGGGGAGTAGCTACACCTTC. This rearrangement joins TRBV9 to TRBJ1-2; 9 positions match TRBD1. The V and J ends lost 0 bases and 9 bases, in that order; junction bases with no gene match: 6. Germline V gene sequence: CDR1 SGDLS, CDR2 YYNGEE. The length of the CDR3 is 14 residues.

The chain employs TRBV7-2 and TRBJ1-2; D remains ambiguous. The CDR3 runs to 15 residues. V was trimmed by 1 base and J by 8 bases, leaving 17 bases between them. Germline V lookup: CDR1 SGHTA, CDR2 FQGNSA. The DNA for the CDR3 is TGTGCCAGCAGCTTAGAAATTTGGGCAGGTCGGGGCTACACCTTC. Amino acid sequence: CASSLEIWAGRGYTF.

The chain employs TRBV6-1 and TRBJ2-7, with TRBD1 matching over 8 bases. This CDR3 is built from 16 residues. With 3 bases clipped from V and 2 bases from J, the junction kept 9 bases outside the gene matches. Germline V gene data show CDR1 as MNHNS and CDR2 as SASEGT. CDR3 DNA: TGTGCCAGCAGTGATTACAGGGGGAAGGGGACCTACGAGCAGTACTTC. It specifies CASSDYRGKGTYEQYF.

This clone was observed a few times. V gene TRBV4-2 combines with J gene TRBJ2-2, with D possibly being TRBD2 (5 bases). Germline lookup yields CDR1 LGHNA and CDR2 YNFKEQ. V lost 0 bases and J 7 bases, leaving 12 bases between the germline ends. The CDR3 is made up of 15 amino acids. This CDR3 is CASSQDNNRGGELFF. DNA for the CDR3: TGTGCCAGCAGCCAAGACAATAACCGGGGCGGGGAGCTGTTTTTT.

The rearrangement uses TRBV7-3 and TRBJ2-2; TRBD2 matches 12 bases. The V and J ends lost 5 bases and 4 bases, in that order; junction bases with no gene match: 8. The CDR3 consists of 17 residues. Germline V gene sequence: CDR1 SGHTA, CDR2 FQGTGA. Written as DNA, the CDR3 is TGTGCCAGCAGCCCAGCCCTAGCGGGGGGGCCCACCGGGGAGCTGTTTTTT. As protein: CASSPALAGGPTGELFF.